This paragraph reports one TCR beta chain. Its antigen is as yet unknown. Deep level was the assay's run setting. The quantity of DNA used in unsorted PBMC replicate PCRs was 300 ng, corresponding to about 30,000 T cell genomes. Assay: immunoSEQ multiplex PCR; the TCRdb copy retains only in-frame clones and omits some. The sample contains some 510,000 clones, about four fifths of which appear only once. The sample belongs to a study of shared clonotypes between healthy human individuals. Study-level results: Sampling included only blood; tissue repertoires likely differ.

Sequencing input: PBMCs. The sequence was obtained from a woman aged 40 to 55 in good health. Some clones in this sample may be carry-over from other donors' samples.

CDR3: CASSPGEPAAYGYTF. CDR3 in DNA: TGTGCCAGCAGCCCAGGGGAGCCGGCCGCCTATGGCTACACCTTC. The rearrangement uses TRBV7-2 and TRBJ1-2, with D perhaps matching TRBD1 (6 bases). The V gene's germline CDR1 is SGHTA and CDR2 FQGNSA. The CDR3 extends over 15 amino acids. V shed 5 bases and J shed 4 bases, with 17 bases lying between them.